This paragraph reports one T cell receptor beta chain. The sample originates from a study of blood T cell repertoires in COVID-19. Membership in each cohort depended on participant-reported clinical history. Produced via immunoSEQ multiplex PCR; TCRdb's table is partial and in-frame only. The sample comprises approximately 150,000 clones, 75% to 90% of which are singletons, and 4% rests with the top ten. Germline-derived CDR1 and CDR2 are LNHDA and SQIVND (reference sequence). CDR3 length: 14 residues. V shed 6 bases and J shed 4 bases, with 15 bases lying between them. The V and J genes are TRBV19 and TRBJ1-1; possibly TRBD1 for D (5 bases). The sequence came from a woman in her 40s who had been exposed to COVID-19. Sample: PBMCs or T cells enriched from blood (not recorded which). The CDR3 DNA reads TGTGCCAGTAGGGAAGGGGCTGAATTCACTGAAGCTTTCTTT. As protein: CASREGAEFTEAFF.